The 4 T cell receptor beta chains below come from one sample, sequenced in a study of T cell responses to AZD1222 COVID-19 vaccine. This table comes from immunoSEQ multiplex PCR, and its TCRdb copy is limited to in-frame clones, with some not included. The data show some 120,000 clones, 75% to 90% seen once. The material sequenced was peripheral blood, taken on day 0 of MenACWY control vaccination. These receptors all come from an adult in good health.

Here the CDR3 DNA reads TGCGCCAGCAGCATCGGGACCATGGGCACTGAAGCTTTCTTT. Translated, it gives CASSIGTMGTEAFF. The J gene is TRBJ1-1, the V gene TRBV5-1; D might be TRBD1 (5 bases). The V and J ends lost 4 bases and 4 bases respectively, with 14 bases between them. This CDR3 is built from 14 residues. Per germline, CDR1 SGHRS and CDR2 YFSETQ.

This clone was counted once. The chain links TRBV10-2 to TRBJ1-2; D gene uncertain. Deletions cut 3 bases from V and 2 bases from J, with 7 bases between. The CDR3 consists of 13 residues. Germline CDR1 reads WSHSY; CDR2 reads SAAADI. CDR3 coding DNA: TGCGCCAGCAGTGATGGGTTAAACTATGGCTACACCTTC. This translates into CASSDGLNYGYTF.

This sequence joins TRBV29-1 and TRBJ2-7, with 9 bases identical to TRBD1. The CDR3 is made up of 14 amino acids. CDR1 SQVTM and CDR2 ANQGSEA come from the germline V gene. After removal of 5 bases from V and 5 bases from J, the junction contained 10 bases not matched to a gene. DNA for the CDR3: TGCAGCGTTTCTCCCGGGACAGGGAAGAACGAGCAGTACTTC. Protein product: CSVSPGTGKNEQYF.

The chain uses TRBV5-6 and TRBJ2-7; no firm D call. Trimming pared 2 bases from V and 0 bases from J, leaving 6 bases between. The CDR3 has 13 residues. Germline V gene lookup returns CDR1 SGHDT and CDR2 YYEEEE. CDR3: CASSFVSSYEQYF. The CDR3 DNA reads as TGTGCCAGCAGCTTTGTTAGCTCCTACGAGCAGTACTTC.